Presented here are 20 T cell receptor beta chains from one specimen sequenced in a study of blood T cell repertoires in COVID-19. Here immunoSEQ multiplex PCR was the method, and the copy in TCRdb shows in-frame clones only, minus some. The profile shows some 240,000 clones, about 88% of them singletons. Sample: PBMCs or T cells enriched from blood (not recorded which). The receptors originated from a man aged 25-40 years with acute COVID-19.

This chain connects TRBV2 to TRBJ1-3, with 8 bases matching TRBD1. The trim removed 9 bases at V and 0 bases at J, leaving 10 bases unmatched. The V gene's germline CDR1 is SNHLY and CDR2 FYNNEI. The CDR3 totals 16 residues. CDR3 sequence: CASAGWGQVSGNTIYF. CDR3 sequence (DNA): TGTGCCAGTGCCGGTTGGGGACAGGTCTCTGGAAACACCATATATTTT.

The rearrangement links TRBV5-4 to TRBJ1-2; the match to TRBD1 covers 7 bases. Per germline, CDR1 SGHNT and CDR2 YYREEE (reference sequence). This CDR3 comprises 14 residues. With V trimmed by 2 bases and J by 3 bases, 4 bases remained unmatched. The CDR3 is CASSLTRGDYGYTF. CDR3 DNA sequence: TGTGCCAGCAGCTTAACCAGGGGGGACTATGGCTACACCTTC.

In DNA form, the CDR3 reads TGTGCCAGCAGTGGACGGGGGGCAGTTCTCGTAAACACTGAAGCTTTCTTT. Translation: CASSGRGAVLVNTEAFF. The chain is built from TRBV6-1 and TRBJ1-1; a possible D gene is TRBD1 (6 bases). The CDR3 sequence is 17 residues long. Germline V gives CDR1 MNHNS, CDR2 SASEGT. Trimming took off 4 bases at V and 2 bases at J, with 20 bases between the two ends.

The chain links TRBV19 to TRBJ1-5; tentatively, D is TRBD1 (5 bases). Germline lookup yields CDR1 LNHDA and CDR2 SQIVND (reference sequence). V was clipped by 11 bases and J by 4 bases, with 24 bases between them. The CDR3 is made up of 16 amino acids. CDR3 protein: CASRAVPVGTNQPQHF. The DNA for the CDR3 is TGTGCCTCACGGGCTGTACCCGTAGGGACTAATCAGCCCCAGCATTTT. Looking up the rest from reference TRBV19 and TRBJ1-5 gives the full variable domain: DGGITQSPKYLFRKEGQNVTLSCEQNLNHDAMYWYRQDPGQGLRLIYYSQIVNDFQKGDIAEGYSVSREKKESFPLTVTSAQKNPTAFYLCASRAVPVGTNQPQHFGDGTRLSIL.

The genes are TRBV3-1 (or the pseudogene TRBV3-2) and TRBJ1-1; D is ambiguous. The CDR3 loop spans 13 amino acids. Germline loops: CDR1 LGHDT, CDR2 YNNKEL (reference sequence). Trimming left V 2 bases short and J 7 bases short, with 11 bases between. The CDR3 bases are TGTGCCAGCAGCCAACAACCAAGGAGTGAAGCTTTCTTT. Amino acids: CASSQQPRSEAFF.

Here the CDR3 reads CASSPSGRVGNEQFF. The CDR3 coding sequence is TGTGCCAGCAGCCCGAGCGGGAGGGTTGGTAATGAGCAGTTCTTC. This chain uses TRBV7-9 with TRBJ2-1; 10 bases are shared with TRBD2. The length of the CDR3 is 15 residues. Germline lookup yields CDR1 SEHNR and CDR2 FQNEAQ (reference sequence). V lost 5 bases and J lost 7; bases outside the gene matches: 8.

This rearrangement joins TRBV15 to TRBJ1-1, with D perhaps matching TRBD1 (5 bases). CDR1 is LNHNV and CDR2 is YYDKDF in the germline V gene (reference sequence). The CDR3 contains 17 residues. V shed 3 bases and J shed 0 bases, with 17 bases lying between them. CDR3 coding DNA: TGTGCCACCAGCAGGGGGGAGGCAGGGCGGGTGAACACTGAAGCTTTCTTT. Its translation: CATSRGEAGRVNTEAFF.

The rearrangement links TRBV3-1 (or the pseudogene TRBV3-2) to TRBJ1-2, with D hard to call. This CDR3 has 16 amino acids. V was cut by 4 bases and J by 5 bases, with 20 bases left in between. Germline CDR1 and CDR2: LGHDT and YNNKEL (reference sequence). CDR3 DNA sequence: TGTGCCAGCAGCCTCTTATGGCCGGGGTCGGAATATGGCTACACCTTC. Translating it yields CASSLLWPGSEYGYTF.

The rearrangement joins TRBV6-5 to TRBJ2-5, with D unresolved. Germline loops: CDR1 MNHEY, CDR2 SVGAGI. The CDR3 length is 13 residues. V lost 10 bases, J lost 4 bases, and 16 bases lay in between. CDR3 loop: CATRSGVPETQYF. The CDR3, as DNA: TGTGCCACCAGATCCGGAGTTCCAGAGACCCAGTACTTC.

CDR3 nucleotide sequence: TGTGCCAGCAGCTTACTCGGTGGGAGCGGACTAGCCGGCACCGGGGAGCTGTTTTTT. Protein sequence: CASSLLGGSGLAGTGELFF. The rearrangement uses TRBV7-3 and TRBJ2-2, with 8 nucleotides matching TRBD2. CDR1 SGHTA and CDR2 FQGTGA come from the germline V gene. V was clipped by 2 bases and J by 4 bases; unmatched bases: 15. CDR3 size: 19 residues.

The chain recombines TRBV6-1 with TRBJ1-3; weak D call: TRBD1 (5 bases). V was pared by 4 bases and J by 0 bases, with 13 bases between. This CDR3 region has 16 residues. Germline V gives CDR1 MNHNS, CDR2 SASEGT. CDR3 in DNA: TGTGCCAGCAGTGGGGACGGGGGATACTCTGGAAACACCATATATTTT. Amino acid sequence: CASSGDGGYSGNTIYF.

This clone is a singleton in its sample. J is TRBJ2-2 and V is TRBV6-5; TRBD1 matches 10 bases. The CDR3 sequence is 15 residues long. Germline V lookup: CDR1 MNHEY, CDR2 SVGAGI. V lost 6 bases to trimming and J lost 5 bases; unmatched junction nucleotides: 6. The CDR3 sequence: CASSGGTGETGELFF. The CDR3 DNA is TGTGCCAGCAGCGGCGGGACAGGGGAGACCGGGGAGCTGTTTTTT.

The chain is built from TRBV30 and TRBJ1-2; no definite D call. Germline assignment: CDR1 GTSNPN and CDR2 SVGIG (reference sequence). Trimming stripped 4 bases from V and 8 bases from J, with 11 bases between. This CDR3 has 11 residues. The CDR3 is CAWTTAGGYTF. The CDR3 coding sequence is TGTGCCTGGACCACCGCAGGAGGCTACACCTTC. Full variable domain (outside the CDR3, taken from reference TRBV30 and TRBJ1-2): SQTIHQWPATLVQPVGSPLSLECTVEGTSNPNLYWYRQAAGRGLQLLFYSVGIGQISSEVPQNLSASRPQDRQFILSSKKLLLSDSGFYLCAWTTAGGYTFGSGTRLTVV.

The chain is built from TRBV12-3 or TRBV12-4 and TRBJ1-5; D not certain. The V end lost 3 bases, the J end lost 4 bases, and 7 bases lay between the germline ends. CDR3 length: 13 residues. CDR3 residues: CASSFGTNQPQHF. The CDR3 coding sequence is TGTGCCAGCAGTTTTGGCACAAATCAGCCCCAGCATTTT.

This chain uses TRBV19 with TRBJ1-5; possibly TRBD1 for D (5 bases). V was shortened by 7 bases and J by 5 bases, with 12 bases between the two germline ends. The V gene's germline CDR1 is LNHDA and CDR2 SQIVND (reference sequence). CDR3 size: 13 residues. For the CDR3, the DNA is TGTGCCAGTATGAGGAGGGGCCATCAGCCCCAGCATTTT. This gives the protein CASMRRGHQPQHF.

The CDR3 protein is CASSLFHPGQSDEKLFF. CDR3 DNA sequence: TGCGCCAGCAGCTTGTTTCATCCGGGACAGTCGGATGAAAAACTGTTTTTT. This chain joins TRBV5-1 and TRBJ1-4, with 7 bases aligning to TRBD1. CDR3 size: 17 residues. V lost 1 base, J lost 6 bases, and 12 bases stayed unmatched. Germline lookup yields CDR1 SGHRS and CDR2 YFSETQ.

A few counts support this clone. The chain uses TRBV10-1 and TRBJ2-1, with a weak D call TRBD1 (6 bases). V was shortened by 0 bases and J by 2 bases, with 8 bases between the two germline ends. The germline gives CDR1 WNHNN, CDR2 SYGVQD (reference sequence). The CDR3 is made up of 15 amino acids. The CDR3 nucleotides are TGCGCCAGCAGTGAGTCGGGGGCCCCCTACAATGAGCAGTTCTTC. Protein: CASSESGAPYNEQFF.

The chain is built from TRBV5-5 and TRBJ1-5, with TRBD1 as a possible D gene (5 bases). CDR3 length: 17 residues. V lost 0 bases to trimming and J lost 4 bases, with 17 bases between them. The germline V gene encodes CDR1 SGHKS and CDR2 YYEKEE (reference sequence). In DNA, the CDR3 is TGTGCCAGCAGCTTGGCCTGGACAACGAGTGGTAATCAGCCCCAGCATTTT. This codes for CASSLAWTTSGNQPQHF.

The chain joins TRBV5-1 to TRBJ2-2; a possible D gene is TRBD2 (6 bases). This CDR3 contains 15 residues. The V end lost 4 bases, the J end lost 2 bases, and 12 bases lay between the germline ends. Germline loops: CDR1 SGHRS, CDR2 YFSETQ. This CDR3 is CASSAGLSNTGELFF. The CDR3 DNA reads TGCGCCAGCAGCGCTGGACTATCTAACACCGGGGAGCTGTTTTTT.

The J gene is TRBJ2-5, the V gene TRBV5-6; D may be TRBD1 (6 bases). V was trimmed by 0 bases and J by 4 bases, leaving 13 bases between them. The CDR3 contains 15 residues. Germline CDR1 is SGHDT and CDR2 is YYEEEE. CDR3 bases: TGTGCCAGCAGCTTGGTGGGGGCGGTGGGAGAGACCCAGTACTTC. Translating gives CASSLVGAVGETQYF.